These T cell receptor beta chains were read from a single sample in a study of blood T cells in healthy people across ages. Each CDR3 protein gets one entry after TCRdb re-called the 5' RACE reads with MiXCR. Found here are around 1,500,000 distinct CDR3 sequences, about 43% of them singletons; the top ten hold 7% to 9.5%. Sequencing was carried out using blood. These receptors all come from a woman under 30 in good health. The CDR3 runs from the conserved cysteine through the conserved F or W. D genes are given only for firm matches. Part of the rows lack a size; the others show once, few, many or a class for expanded clones.

.,TRBV3-1,.,TRBJ2-5,CASSSIGTLQETQYF,TGTGCCAGCAGCTCGATCGGGACTTTGCAAGAGACCCAGTACTTC
.,TRBV7-2,.,TRBJ2-3,CASSLEARGASTDTQYF,TGTGCCAGCAGCTTAGAGGCTAGAGGAGCTAGCACAGATACGCAGTATTTT
.,TRBV10-3,.,TRBJ2-7,CASNGAYEQYF,TGTGCCAGCAATGGAGCGTACGAGCAGTACTTC
few,TRBV29-1,.,TRBJ2-7,CSVQGGSSYEQYF,TGCAGCGTACAGGGTGGGAGCTCCTACGAGCAGTACTTC
.,TRBV10-3,.,TRBJ1-1,CAISEEVGTEAFF,TGTGCCATCAGTGAGGAGGTTGGTACTGAAGCTTTCTTT
.,TRBV6-5,.,TRBJ1-5,CASGRRAGNQPQHF,TGTGCCAGTGGGCGCAGGGCTGGCAATCAGCCCCAGCATTTT
few,TRBV29-1,TRBD1,TRBJ1-1,CSGQGLNTEAFF,TGCAGCGGACAGGGGCTGAACACTGAAGCTTTCTTT
few,TRBV27,.,TRBJ1-6,CASTGQGNSPLHF,TGTGCCAGCACCGGCCAGGGAAATTCACCCCTCCACTTT
.,TRBV30,.,TRBJ1-2,CAWRPAGAGYGYTF,TGTGCCTGGAGGCCCGCGGGGGCGGGCTATGGCTACACCTTC
once,TRBV30,TRBD2,TRBJ2-5,CAWSLGLASETQYF,TGTGCCTGGAGTTTGGGACTAGCATCAGAGACCCAGTACTTC
.,TRBV2,.,TRBJ2-7,CASGGLGRNEQYF,TGTGCCAGTGGGGGCCTAGGGCGAAATGAGCAGTACTTC
.,TRBV19,TRBD1,TRBJ2-1,CASRTSQGAHYNEQFF,TGTGCCAGTAGGACTTCACAGGGGGCGCACTACAATGAGCAGTTCTTC
.,TRBV27,TRBD2,TRBJ2-7,CASRPSGRALIYEQYF,TGTGCCAGCAGACCTAGCGGGAGGGCCCTTATCTACGAGCAGTACTTC
.,TRBV9,.,TRBJ2-1,CASSGSSADEQFF,TGTGCCAGCAGCGGGTCTAGCGCCGATGAGCAGTTCTTC
.,TRBV5-1,.,TRBJ2-7,CASSAKAAGTFYEQYF,TGCGCCAGCAGCGCGAAGGCGGCGGGGACTTTCTACGAGCAGTACTTC
.,TRBV11-2,.,TRBJ2-1,CASSSGRGRGEDNEQFF,TGTGCCAGCAGCTCGGGCCGGGGGCGCGGGGAAGACAATGAGCAGTTCTTC
.,TRBV2,.,TRBJ2-5,CASRGPFETQYF,TGTGCCAGCAGAGGACCCTTCGAGACCCAGTACTTC
.,TRBV20-1,.,TRBJ2-7,CSASRGALYEQYF,TGCAGTGCTTCCCGGGGGGCCCTCTACGAGCAGTACTTC
.,TRBV9,TRBD2,TRBJ2-5,CASSVDPSGGYNEQYF,TGTGCCAGCAGCGTAGATCCTAGCGGGGGTTACAATGAGCAGTACTTC
.,TRBV20-1,TRBD2,TRBJ2-3,CRGGRAADTQYF,TGCAGGGGCGGGAGGGCGGCAGATACGCAGTATTTT
.,TRBV29-1,.,TRBJ2-1,CSTQASCNEQFF,TGCAGCACACAGGCCTCCTGTAATGAGCAGTTCTTC
many,TRBV7-9,.,TRBJ2-5,CASSSQIQETQYF,TGTGCCAGCAGTTCACAAATACAAGAGACCCAGTACTTC
few,TRBV9,TRBD2,TRBJ2-1,CASSSFGRDKGNEQFF,TGTGCCAGCAGCTCCTTCGGGAGGGACAAAGGGAATGAGCAGTTCTTC